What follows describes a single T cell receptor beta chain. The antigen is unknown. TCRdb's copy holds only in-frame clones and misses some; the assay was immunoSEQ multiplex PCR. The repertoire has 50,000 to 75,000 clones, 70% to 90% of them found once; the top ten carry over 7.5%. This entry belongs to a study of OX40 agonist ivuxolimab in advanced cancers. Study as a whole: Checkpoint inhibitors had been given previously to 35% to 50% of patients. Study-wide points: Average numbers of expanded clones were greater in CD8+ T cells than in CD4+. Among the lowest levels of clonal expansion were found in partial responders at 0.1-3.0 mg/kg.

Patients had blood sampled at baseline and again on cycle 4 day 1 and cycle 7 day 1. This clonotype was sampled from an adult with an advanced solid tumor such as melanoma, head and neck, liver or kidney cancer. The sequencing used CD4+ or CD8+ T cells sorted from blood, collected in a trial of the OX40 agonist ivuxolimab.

CDR3 coding DNA: TGTGCCAGCAGCGCGGGAACAGCTAGCTCCTATAATTCACCCCTCCACTTT. Amino acid sequence: CASSAGTASSYNSPLHF. The chain carries TRBV4-2 and TRBJ1-6; D is uncertain. Germline CDR1 reads LGHNA; CDR2 reads YNFKEQ. The CDR3 covers 17 residues. Trimming stripped 5 bases from V and 0 bases from J, with 14 bases between.